This T cell receptor beta chain derives from a study of OX40 agonist ivuxolimab in advanced cancers. Whole-study findings and limits: Relative to CD4+, CD8+ T cells held more expanded clones on average. Expansion of clones was among the lowest in partial responders at 0.1-3.0 mg/kg.

A note on this clone: No antigen is known for it.

Sequenced by immunoSEQ multiplex PCR; TCRdb stores in-frame clones only, minus some. The data contain about 99,000 clones, 95% to 97% of them seen just once; the ten biggest clones take up just over 2%. The specimen comprised CD4+ or CD8+ T cells sorted from blood, sampled in a trial of the OX40 agonist ivuxolimab. This TCR was sampled from an adult with an advanced solid tumor such as melanoma, head and neck, liver or kidney cancer.

The CDR3 bases are TGTGCCAGCAGTCGAACAGGGGGCGAGCAGTACTTC. Amino acid sequence: CASSRTGGEQYF. This chain joins TRBV7-9 and TRBJ2-7, with TRBD1 matching 8 bases. The germline gives CDR1 SEHNR, CDR2 FQNEAQ (reference sequence). The CDR3 spans 12 residues. Trimming removed 6 bases from V and 6 bases from J; junction bases left unmatched: 4.